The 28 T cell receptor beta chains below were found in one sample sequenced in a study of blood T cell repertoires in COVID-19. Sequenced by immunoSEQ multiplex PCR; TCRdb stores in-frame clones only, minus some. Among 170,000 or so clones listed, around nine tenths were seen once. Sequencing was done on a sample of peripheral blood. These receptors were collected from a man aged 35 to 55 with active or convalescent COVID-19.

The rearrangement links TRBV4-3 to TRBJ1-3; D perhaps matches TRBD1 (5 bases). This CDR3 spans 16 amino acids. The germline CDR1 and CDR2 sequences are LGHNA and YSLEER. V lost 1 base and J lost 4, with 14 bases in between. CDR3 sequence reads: CASSQAGGGGGNTIYF. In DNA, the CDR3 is TGCGCCAGCAGCCAAGCTGGTGGGGGGGGAGGAAACACCATATATTTT.

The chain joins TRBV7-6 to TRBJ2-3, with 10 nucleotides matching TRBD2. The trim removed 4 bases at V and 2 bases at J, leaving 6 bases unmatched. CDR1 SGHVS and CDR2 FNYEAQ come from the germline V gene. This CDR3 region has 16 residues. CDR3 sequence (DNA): TGTGCCAGCAGCTCAATAACTAGCGGGGCCACAGATACGCAGTATTTT. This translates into CASSSITSGATDTQYF.

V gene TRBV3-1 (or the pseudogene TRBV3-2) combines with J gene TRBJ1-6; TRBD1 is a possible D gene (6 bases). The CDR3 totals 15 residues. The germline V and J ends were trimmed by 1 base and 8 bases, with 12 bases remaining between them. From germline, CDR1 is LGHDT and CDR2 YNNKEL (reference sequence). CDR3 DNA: TGTGCCAGCAGCCAAGGGGACACGAGATATTCACCCCTCCACTTT. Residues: CASSQGDTRYSPLHF.

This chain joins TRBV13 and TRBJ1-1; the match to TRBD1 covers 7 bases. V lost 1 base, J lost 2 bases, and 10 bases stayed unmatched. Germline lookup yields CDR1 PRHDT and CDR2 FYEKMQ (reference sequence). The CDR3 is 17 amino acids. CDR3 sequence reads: CASSLVWGDSRNTEAFF. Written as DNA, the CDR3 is TGTGCCAGCAGCTTAGTCTGGGGGGACAGCAGAAACACTGAAGCTTTCTTT.

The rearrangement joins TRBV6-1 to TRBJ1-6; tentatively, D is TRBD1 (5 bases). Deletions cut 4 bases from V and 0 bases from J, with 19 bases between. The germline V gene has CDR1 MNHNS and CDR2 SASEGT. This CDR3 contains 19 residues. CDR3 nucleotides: TGTGCCAGCAGTGGCGGGCGGGGGGACGTAAGCTCCTATAATTCACCCCTCCACTTT. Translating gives CASSGGRGDVSSYNSPLHF.

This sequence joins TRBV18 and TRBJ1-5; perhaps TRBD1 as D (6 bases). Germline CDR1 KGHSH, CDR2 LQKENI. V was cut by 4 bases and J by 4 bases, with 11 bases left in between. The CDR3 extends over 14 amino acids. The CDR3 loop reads CASSLRDTNQPQHF. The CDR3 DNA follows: TGTGCCAGCTCACTCCGGGACACTAATCAGCCCCAGCATTTT.

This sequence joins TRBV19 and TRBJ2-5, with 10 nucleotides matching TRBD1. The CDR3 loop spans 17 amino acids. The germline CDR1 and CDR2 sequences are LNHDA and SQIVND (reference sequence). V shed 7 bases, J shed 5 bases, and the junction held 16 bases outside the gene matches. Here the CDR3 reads CASTPRGGQGISETQYF. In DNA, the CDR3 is TGTGCCAGTACCCCTAGGGGGGGACAGGGGATTTCGGAGACCCAGTACTTC.

The CDR3 sequence: CASSLGGQWTYEQYF. In DNA form, the CDR3 reads TGCGCCAGCAGCTTGGGAGGACAGTGGACCTACGAGCAGTACTTC. V gene TRBV5-1 combines with J gene TRBJ2-7; D is perhaps TRBD1 (6 bases). Trimming removed 0 bases from V and 2 bases from J, with 12 bases in between. CDR1 SGHRS and CDR2 YFSETQ come from the germline V gene. The length of the CDR3 is 15 residues.

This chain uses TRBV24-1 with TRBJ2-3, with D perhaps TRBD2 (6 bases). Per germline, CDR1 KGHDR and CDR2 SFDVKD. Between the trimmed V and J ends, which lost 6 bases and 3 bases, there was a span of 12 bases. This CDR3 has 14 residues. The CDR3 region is CATSLGGATDTQYF. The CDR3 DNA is TGTGCCACCAGTCTCGGGGGAGCGACAGATACGCAGTATTTT.

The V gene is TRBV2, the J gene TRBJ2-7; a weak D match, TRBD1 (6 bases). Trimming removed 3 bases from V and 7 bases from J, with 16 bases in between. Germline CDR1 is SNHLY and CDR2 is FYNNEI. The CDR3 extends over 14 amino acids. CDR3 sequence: CASSDRGSRWEQYF. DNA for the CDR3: TGTGCCAGCAGTGACAGGGGTTCCCGTTGGGAGCAGTACTTC.

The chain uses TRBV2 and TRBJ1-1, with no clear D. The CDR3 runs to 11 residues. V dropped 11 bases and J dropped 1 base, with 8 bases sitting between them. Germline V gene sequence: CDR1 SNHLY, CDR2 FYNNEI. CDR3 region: CACSGNTEAFF. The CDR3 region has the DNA TGTGCCTGTTCAGGGAACACTGAAGCTTTCTTT.

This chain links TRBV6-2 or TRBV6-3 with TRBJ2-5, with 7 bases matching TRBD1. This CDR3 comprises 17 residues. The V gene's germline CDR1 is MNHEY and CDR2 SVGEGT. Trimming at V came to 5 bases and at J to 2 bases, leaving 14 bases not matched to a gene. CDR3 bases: TGTGCCAGCAGTAATCTCGCCAGGGGGTCGAGGCAAGAGACCCAGTACTTC. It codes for CASSNLARGSRQETQYF.

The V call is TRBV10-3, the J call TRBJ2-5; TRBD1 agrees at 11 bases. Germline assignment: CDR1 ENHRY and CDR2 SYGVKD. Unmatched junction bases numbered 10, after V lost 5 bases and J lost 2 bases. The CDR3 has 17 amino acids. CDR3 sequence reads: CAISPGQGVRRQETQYF. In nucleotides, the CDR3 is TGTGCCATCAGTCCGGGACAGGGGGTAAGAAGGCAAGAGACCCAGTACTTC.

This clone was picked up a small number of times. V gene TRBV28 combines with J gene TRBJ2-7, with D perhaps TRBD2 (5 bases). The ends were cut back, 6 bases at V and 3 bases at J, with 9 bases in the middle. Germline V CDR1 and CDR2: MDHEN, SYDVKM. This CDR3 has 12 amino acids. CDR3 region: CASRRGNYEQYF. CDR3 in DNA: TGTGCCAGCAGGAGAGGGAACTACGAGCAGTACTTC.

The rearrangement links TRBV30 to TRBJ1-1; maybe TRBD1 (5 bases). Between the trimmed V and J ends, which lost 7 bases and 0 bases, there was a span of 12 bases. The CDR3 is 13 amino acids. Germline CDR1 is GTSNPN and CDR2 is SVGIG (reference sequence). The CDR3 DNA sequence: TGTGCCTCGGACGGGGGACTGAACACTGAAGCTTTCTTT. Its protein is CASDGGLNTEAFF.

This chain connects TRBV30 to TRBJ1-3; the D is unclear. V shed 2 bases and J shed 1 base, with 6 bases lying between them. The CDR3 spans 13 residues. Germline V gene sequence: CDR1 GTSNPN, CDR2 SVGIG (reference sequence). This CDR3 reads CAWSLQSGNTIYF. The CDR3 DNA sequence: TGTGCCTGGAGTTTACAGTCTGGAAACACCATATATTTT.

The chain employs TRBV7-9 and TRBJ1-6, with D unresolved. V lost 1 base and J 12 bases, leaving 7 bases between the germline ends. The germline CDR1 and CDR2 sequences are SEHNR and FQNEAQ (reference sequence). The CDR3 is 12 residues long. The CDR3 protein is CASSLDGLPLHF. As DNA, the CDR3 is TGTGCCAGCAGCTTAGACGGGTTACCCCTCCACTTT.

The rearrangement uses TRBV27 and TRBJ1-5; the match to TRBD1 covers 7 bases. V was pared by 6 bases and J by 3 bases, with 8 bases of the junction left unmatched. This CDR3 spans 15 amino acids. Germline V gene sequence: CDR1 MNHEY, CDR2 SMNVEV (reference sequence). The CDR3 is CASRPRQGPNQPQHF. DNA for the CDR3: TGTGCCAGCAGACCAAGACAGGGCCCCAATCAGCCCCAGCATTTT.

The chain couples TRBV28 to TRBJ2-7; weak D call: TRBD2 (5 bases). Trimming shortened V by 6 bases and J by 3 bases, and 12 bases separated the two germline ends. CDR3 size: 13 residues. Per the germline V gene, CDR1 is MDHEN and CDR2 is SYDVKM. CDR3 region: CASSEGSSYEQYF. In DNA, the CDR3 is TGTGCCAGCAGCGAGGGTTCGAGCTACGAGCAGTACTTC. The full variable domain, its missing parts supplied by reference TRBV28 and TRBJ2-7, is DVKVTQSSRYLVKRTGEKVFLECVQDMDHENMFWYRQDPGLGLRLIYFSYDVKMKEKGDIPEGYSVSREKKERFSLILESASTNQTSMYLCASSEGSSYEQYFGPGTRLTVT.

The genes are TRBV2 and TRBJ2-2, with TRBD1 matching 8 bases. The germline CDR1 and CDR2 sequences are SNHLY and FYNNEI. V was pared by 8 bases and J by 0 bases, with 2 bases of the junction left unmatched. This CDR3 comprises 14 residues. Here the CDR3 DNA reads TGTGCCAGCGGGACAGGCCCGAACACCGGGGAGCTGTTTTTT. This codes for CASGTGPNTGELFF.

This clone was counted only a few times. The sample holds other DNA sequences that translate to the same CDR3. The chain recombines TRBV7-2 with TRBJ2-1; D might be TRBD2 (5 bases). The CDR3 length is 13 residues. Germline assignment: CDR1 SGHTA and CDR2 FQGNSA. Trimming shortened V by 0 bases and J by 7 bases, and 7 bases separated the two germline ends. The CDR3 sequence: CASSLATGNEQFF. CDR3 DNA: TGTGCCAGCAGCTTAGCGACGGGAAATGAGCAGTTCTTC. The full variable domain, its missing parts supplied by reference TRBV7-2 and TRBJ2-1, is GAGVSQSPSNKVTEKGKDVELRCDPISGHTALYWYRQSLGQGLEFLIYFQGNSAPDKSGLPSDRFSAERTGGSVSTLTIQRTQQEDSAVYLCASSLATGNEQFFGPGTRLTVL.

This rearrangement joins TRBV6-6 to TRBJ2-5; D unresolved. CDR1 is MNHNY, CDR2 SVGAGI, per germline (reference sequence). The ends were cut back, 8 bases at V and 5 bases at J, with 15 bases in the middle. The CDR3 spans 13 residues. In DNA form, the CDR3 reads TGTGCCAGCCGCGACTCCCGGGTGGAGACCCAGTACTTC. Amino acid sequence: CASRDSRVETQYF.

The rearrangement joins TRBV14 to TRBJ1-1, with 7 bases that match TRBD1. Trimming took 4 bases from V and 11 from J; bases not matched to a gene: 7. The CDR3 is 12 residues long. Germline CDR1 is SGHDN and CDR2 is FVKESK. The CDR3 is CASSRDRLVAFF. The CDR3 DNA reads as TGTGCCAGCAGCCGGGACAGATTAGTCGCTTTCTTT.

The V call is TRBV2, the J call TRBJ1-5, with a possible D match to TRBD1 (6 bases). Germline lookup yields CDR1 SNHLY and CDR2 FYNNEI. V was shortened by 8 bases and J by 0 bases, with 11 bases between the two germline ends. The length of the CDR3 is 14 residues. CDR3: CASVGQTSNQPQHF. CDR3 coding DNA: TGTGCCAGCGTTGGACAGACTAGCAATCAGCCCCAGCATTTT.

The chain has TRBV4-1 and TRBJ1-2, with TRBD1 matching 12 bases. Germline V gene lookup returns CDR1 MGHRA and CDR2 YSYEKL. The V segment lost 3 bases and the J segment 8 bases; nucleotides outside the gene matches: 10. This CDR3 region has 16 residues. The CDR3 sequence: CASSQGPGQGAGGYTF. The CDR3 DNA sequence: TGCGCCAGCAGCCAGGGACCGGGACAGGGGGCTGGGGGCTACACCTTC.

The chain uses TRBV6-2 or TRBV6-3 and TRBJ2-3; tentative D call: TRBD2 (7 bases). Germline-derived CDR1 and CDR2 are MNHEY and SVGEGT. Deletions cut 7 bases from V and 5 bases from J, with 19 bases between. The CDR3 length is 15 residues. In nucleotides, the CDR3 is TGTGCCAGCACCCCTAGGGGGGGCAGTAAAGATACGCAGTATTTT. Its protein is CASTPRGGSKDTQYF.

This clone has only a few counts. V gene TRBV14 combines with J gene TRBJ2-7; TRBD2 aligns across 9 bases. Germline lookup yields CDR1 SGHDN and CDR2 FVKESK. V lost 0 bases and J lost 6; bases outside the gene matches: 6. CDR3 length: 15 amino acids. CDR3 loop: CASSQDGGGASEQYF. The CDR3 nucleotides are TGTGCCAGCAGCCAAGATGGCGGGGGGGCATCCGAGCAGTACTTC.

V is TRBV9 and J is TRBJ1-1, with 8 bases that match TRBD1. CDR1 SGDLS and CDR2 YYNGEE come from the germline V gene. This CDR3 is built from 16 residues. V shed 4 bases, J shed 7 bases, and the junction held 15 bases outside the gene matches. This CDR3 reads CASSFLSAGTGFEAFF. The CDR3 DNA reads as TGTGCCAGCAGCTTTCTAAGCGCCGGGACAGGATTTGAAGCTTTCTTT.